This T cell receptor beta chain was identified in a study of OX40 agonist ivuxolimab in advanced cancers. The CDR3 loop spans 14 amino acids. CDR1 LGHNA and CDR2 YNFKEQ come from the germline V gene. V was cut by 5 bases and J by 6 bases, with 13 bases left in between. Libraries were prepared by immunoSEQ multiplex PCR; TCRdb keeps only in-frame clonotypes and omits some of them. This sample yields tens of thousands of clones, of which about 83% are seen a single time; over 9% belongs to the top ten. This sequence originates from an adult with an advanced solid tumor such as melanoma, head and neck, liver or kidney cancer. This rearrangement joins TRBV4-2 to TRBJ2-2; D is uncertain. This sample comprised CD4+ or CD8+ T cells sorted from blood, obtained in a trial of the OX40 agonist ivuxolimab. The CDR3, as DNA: TGTGCCAGCAGCTCACGGATAGGGTCCGGGGAGCTGTTTTTT. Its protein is CASSSRIGSGELFF.